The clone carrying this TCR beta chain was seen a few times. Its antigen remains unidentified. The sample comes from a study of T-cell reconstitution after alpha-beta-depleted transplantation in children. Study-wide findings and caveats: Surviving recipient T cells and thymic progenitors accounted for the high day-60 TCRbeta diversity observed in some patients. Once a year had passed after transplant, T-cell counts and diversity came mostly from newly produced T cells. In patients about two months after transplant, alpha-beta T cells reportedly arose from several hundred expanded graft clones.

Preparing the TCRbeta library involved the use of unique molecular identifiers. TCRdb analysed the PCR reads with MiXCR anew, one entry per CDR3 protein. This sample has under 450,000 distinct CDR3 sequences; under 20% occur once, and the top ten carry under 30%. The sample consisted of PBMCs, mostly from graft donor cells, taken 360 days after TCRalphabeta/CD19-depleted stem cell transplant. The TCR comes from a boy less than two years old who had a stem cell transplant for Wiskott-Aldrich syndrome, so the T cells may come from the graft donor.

This chain's CDR3 is CASSALAGNTGELFF. The CDR3, as DNA: TGTGCCAGCAGTGCCCTGGCAGGGAACACCGGGGAGCTGTTTTTT. The V and J genes are TRBV25-1 and TRBJ2-2; no reliable D call. Germline V gene sequence: CDR1 MGHDK, CDR2 SYGVNS. The CDR3 has 15 amino acids. With 4 bases removed from V and 1 base from J, the gap between germline ends came to 10 bases.